The 21 T cell receptor beta chains below were found in one sample sequenced in a study of T cell changes during pregnancy in multiple sclerosis (dated by TCRdb to 2018 to 2020). Receptor amplification or capture employed the immunoSEQ multiplex PCR assay. Not all clones reach the TCRdb copy of this immuneACCESS table, which keeps in-frame sequences only. Checked studies attribute under half of the gap to unresolved V genes and leave the rest unexplained. This sample comprises nearly 110,000 clones, around 90% of them detected only once. Together, the top ten hold 0.78% of the sample. This sample comprised peripheral blood, obtained in the third trimester of pregnancy. These receptor sequences come from a female donor in good health, enrolled as a control in a pregnancy study.

The rearrangement joins TRBV19 to TRBJ2-2; D gene ambiguous. The CDR3 loop spans 17 amino acids. Germline V gives CDR1 LNHDA, CDR2 SQIVND (reference sequence). V dropped 0 bases and J dropped 0 bases, with 11 bases sitting between them. In nucleotides, the CDR3 is TGTGCCAGTAGTATAGACATAGAATATTCGAACACCGGGGAGCTGTTTTTT. Protein sequence: CASSIDIEYSNTGELFF.

This chain links TRBV27 with TRBJ1-1; D uncertain. The germline gives CDR1 MNHEY, CDR2 SMNVEV (reference sequence). The CDR3 length is 13 residues. V dropped 5 bases and J dropped 5 bases, with 12 bases sitting between them. This CDR3 reads CASSRPGGTEAFF. As DNA, the CDR3 is TGTGCCAGCAGTCGCCCCGGCGGTACTGAAGCTTTCTTT.

This clone was detected a few times. This chain uses TRBV11-2 with TRBJ1-2; D not certain. Germline V CDR1 and CDR2: SGHAT, FQNNGV. The CDR3 sequence is 13 residues long. Trimming removed 7 bases at V and 4 bases at J, with 13 bases between. DNA of the CDR3: TGTGCCAGCACCCCCGGAGAAGGCTATGGCTACACCTTC. Its protein product is CASTPGEGYGYTF. Together with reference TRBV11-2 and TRBJ1-2, the CDR3 gives the full variable domain: EAGVAQSPRYKIIEKRQSVAFWCNPISGHATLYWYQQILGQGPKLLIQFQNNGVVDDSQLPKDRFSAERLKGVDSTLKIQPAKLEDSAVYLCASTPGEGYGYTFGSGTRLTVV.

The V and J genes are TRBV7-9 and TRBJ2-5; TRBD2 matches at 7 bases. CDR3 length equals 16 residues. The junction had 10 bases not matched to a gene; V was cut back by 1 base and J by 5 bases. Germline values: CDR1 SEHNR, CDR2 FQNEAQ (reference sequence). CDR3 sequence: CASSLVGAGSFETQYF. The CDR3 DNA follows: TGTGCCAGCAGCTTAGTAGGAGCGGGGAGCTTCGAGACCCAGTACTTC.

This clone turned up a few times. The chain couples TRBV30 to TRBJ1-1; TRBD1 aligns across 7 bases. The CDR3 is made up of 14 amino acids. Germline values: CDR1 GTSNPN, CDR2 SVGIG (reference sequence). The V gene end was trimmed by 5 bases and the J gene end by 1 base; junction bases not matched to a gene: 7. The CDR3 DNA sequence: TGTGCCTGGGGGAACAGGGGTAAGAACACTGAAGCTTTCTTT. Protein sequence: CAWGNRGKNTEAFF.

V and J are TRBV5-6 and TRBJ1-2; 8 positions agree with TRBD1. The CDR3 is 14 residues long. Germline assignment: CDR1 SGHDT and CDR2 YYEEEE. J was trimmed by 1 base and V by 3 bases; bases with no gene match: 2. The CDR3 DNA reads as TGTGCCAGCAGCTGGGACAGGCTTAACTATGGCTACACCTTC. This sequence encodes CASSWDRLNYGYTF.

CDR3 region: CASSPMQGDSPLHF. The CDR3 coding sequence is TGTGCCAGCTCCCCGATGCAGGGCGATTCACCCCTCCACTTT. The chain links TRBV18 to TRBJ1-6; TRBD1 might be the D (5 bases). V was cut by 6 bases and J by 8 bases, with 14 bases left in between. The germline gives CDR1 KGHSH, CDR2 LQKENI. The CDR3 covers 14 residues.

This clone was counted a single time. The gene calls are TRBV5-1 and TRBJ2-7, with a tentative D call TRBD1 (5 bases). Trimming took off 4 bases at V and 4 bases at J, with 21 bases between the two ends. The CDR3 contains 16 residues. Per germline, CDR1 SGHRS and CDR2 YFSETQ. DNA for the CDR3: TGCGCCAGCAGCCCTCTCGGCGTGGGGCAGGGTTACGAGCAGTACTTC. Translated: CASSPLGVGQGYEQYF.

This clone was seen a handful of times. V is TRBV7-9 and J is TRBJ1-6; maybe TRBD1 (5 bases). V lost 0 bases and J 9 bases, leaving 9 bases between the germline ends. The CDR3 covers 14 residues. Germline loops: CDR1 SEHNR, CDR2 FQNEAQ (reference sequence). Here the CDR3 DNA reads TGTGCCAGCAGCTTAGCGGGGGGTGGTTCACCCCTCCACTTT. It translates to CASSLAGGGSPLHF.

CDR3 protein: CASSIWGRDSSYEQYF. CDR3 sequence (DNA): TGTGCCAGTAGTATATGGGGCAGGGACAGCTCCTACGAGCAGTACTTC. The V and J genes are TRBV19 and TRBJ2-7; 7 nucleotides line up with TRBD1. Germline V lookup: CDR1 LNHDA, CDR2 SQIVND (reference sequence). The CDR3 extends over 16 amino acids. J gave up 0 bases and V 2 bases, and 7 bases lay outside the gene matches.

This clone appeared once. The V gene is TRBV19, the J gene TRBJ2-7, with a tentative D call TRBD2 (6 bases). Germline V gene data show CDR1 as LNHDA and CDR2 as SQIVND (reference sequence). V was pared by 3 bases and J by 0 bases, with 9 bases between. The CDR3 has 14 residues. DNA of the CDR3: TGTGCCAGTAGTATGGTAGCGGACTCCTACGAGCAGTACTTC. As protein: CASSMVADSYEQYF.

The V and J genes are TRBV6-6 and TRBJ1-1; D might be TRBD1 (6 bases). Trimming removed 3 bases at V and 6 bases at J, with 17 bases between. Germline V CDR1 and CDR2: MNHNY, SVGAGI (reference sequence). The CDR3 has 15 amino acids. CDR3 sequence (DNA): TGTGCCAGCAGTTATTCTGCCCATTCAGGGGCTGAAGCTTTCTTT. Encoded protein: CASSYSAHSGAEAFF.

This clone turned up a few times. The V call is TRBV30, the J call TRBJ1-4, with D maybe TRBD1 (6 bases). The CDR3 spans 12 residues. Germline CDR1 GTSNPN, CDR2 SVGIG (reference sequence). V dropped 6 bases and J dropped 7 bases, with 12 bases sitting between them. The CDR3 region has the DNA TGTGCCTGCAGGGGAAGAGGTGAAAAACTGTTTTTT. This sequence encodes CACRGRGEKLFF.

This sequence joins TRBV12-5 and TRBJ1-2, with D maybe TRBD1 (5 bases). The CDR3 totals 15 residues. Trimming took off 1 base at V and 4 bases at J, with 13 bases between the two ends. Germline V gives CDR1 LGHNT, CDR2 FRNRAP. The CDR3 bases are TGTGCTAGTGGTTTGGACAACCACACAGGCTATGGCTACACCTTC. The encoded protein is CASGLDNHTGYGYTF.

DNA for the CDR3: TGTGCCAGCAAACTAGCGGGGGGCCTATACGAGCAGTACTTC. It encodes CASKLAGGLYEQYF. The V and J genes are TRBV6-6 and TRBJ2-7; TRBD2 aligns across 12 bases. Germline-derived CDR1 and CDR2 are MNHNY and SVGAGI (reference sequence). This CDR3 comprises 14 residues. V was clipped by 7 bases and J by 4 bases; unmatched bases: 5.

V usage is TRBV7-2 and J usage is TRBJ1-3; D is perhaps TRBD1 (5 bases). Germline V gene sequence: CDR1 SGHTA, CDR2 FQGNSA. The CDR3 consists of 15 residues. V was shortened by 3 bases and J by 1 base, with 10 bases between the two germline ends. The DNA of the CDR3 is TGTGCCAGCAGCTTCCAGGGTTTTTCTGGAAACACCATATATTTT. It is translated as CASSFQGFSGNTIYF. The full variable domain, rest sourced from reference TRBV7-2 and TRBJ1-3, is GAGVSQSPSNKVTEKGKDVELRCDPISGHTALYWYRQSLGQGLEFLIYFQGNSAPDKSGLPSDRFSAERTGGSVSTLTIQRTQQEDSAVYLCASSFQGFSGNTIYFGEGSWLTVV.

The chain carries TRBV4-3 and TRBJ2-7; 7 bases agree with TRBD1. Per germline, CDR1 LGHNA and CDR2 YSLEER. V was clipped by 3 bases and J by 4 bases; unmatched bases: 9. The CDR3 sequence is 15 residues long. CDR3 in DNA: TGCGCCAGCAGCCATGACCGGGACAGCGTGTACGAGCAGTACTTC. Its translation is CASSHDRDSVYEQYF.

This chain joins TRBV11-3 and TRBJ2-1, with TRBD2 matching 7 bases. V was pared by 8 bases and J by 7 bases, with 2 bases of the junction left unmatched. Per the germline V gene, CDR1 is SGHNT and CDR2 is YENEEA. The CDR3 is made up of 11 amino acids. The CDR3 region has the DNA TGTGCCAGCGGGGGGGGGAATGAGCAGTTCTTC. Its protein product is CASGGGNEQFF.

This clone was found once. The chain combines TRBV30 with TRBJ1-2; a weak D match, TRBD1 (6 bases). Trimming took 1 base from V and 0 from J, leaving 9 bases between them. CDR1 and CDR2 (germline): GTSNPN, SVGIG (reference sequence). The CDR3 loop spans 14 amino acids. The CDR3 loop is CAWSGQAANYGYTF. For the CDR3, the DNA is TGTGCCTGGAGTGGACAGGCGGCTAACTATGGCTACACCTTC.

V is TRBV5-4 and J is TRBJ1-1; D is possibly TRBD1 (6 bases). The CDR3 has 17 residues. Trimming left V 0 bases short and J 1 base short, with 16 bases between. In germline, CDR1 is SGHNT, CDR2 YYREEE (reference sequence). CDR3 amino acids: CASSLEGVEEWNTEAFF. CDR3 DNA: TGTGCCAGCAGCTTGGAGGGGGTGGAGGAGTGGAACACTGAAGCTTTCTTT.

V and J are TRBV9 and TRBJ2-5; D unclear. Trimming removed 5 bases from V and 5 bases from J, with 7 bases in between. The CDR3 sequence is 11 residues long. Germline V gene lookup returns CDR1 SGDLS and CDR2 YYNGEE. The CDR3 loop is CASSRAETQYF. CDR3 bases: TGTGCCAGCAGTCGAGCGGAGACCCAGTACTTC.